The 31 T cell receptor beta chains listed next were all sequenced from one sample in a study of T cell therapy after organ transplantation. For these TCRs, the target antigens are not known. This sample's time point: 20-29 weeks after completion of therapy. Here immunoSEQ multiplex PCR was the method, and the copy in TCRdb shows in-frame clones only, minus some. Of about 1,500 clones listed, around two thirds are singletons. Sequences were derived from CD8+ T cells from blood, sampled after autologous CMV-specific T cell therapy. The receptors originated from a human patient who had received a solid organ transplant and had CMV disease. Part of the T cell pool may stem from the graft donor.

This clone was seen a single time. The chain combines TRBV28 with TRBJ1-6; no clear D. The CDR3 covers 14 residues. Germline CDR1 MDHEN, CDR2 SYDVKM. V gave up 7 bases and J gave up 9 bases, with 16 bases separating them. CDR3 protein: CASNTGSPTSPLHF. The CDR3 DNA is TGTGCCAGCAATACCGGGTCCCCGACTTCACCCCTCCACTTT.

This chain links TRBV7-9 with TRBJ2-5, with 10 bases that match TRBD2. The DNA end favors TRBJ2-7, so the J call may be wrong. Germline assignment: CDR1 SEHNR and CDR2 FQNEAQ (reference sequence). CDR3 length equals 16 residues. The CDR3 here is CASSFRLAGDNSEQYF. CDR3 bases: TGTGCCAGCAGCTTCCGGCTAGCGGGAGATAATAGCGAGCAGTACTTC.

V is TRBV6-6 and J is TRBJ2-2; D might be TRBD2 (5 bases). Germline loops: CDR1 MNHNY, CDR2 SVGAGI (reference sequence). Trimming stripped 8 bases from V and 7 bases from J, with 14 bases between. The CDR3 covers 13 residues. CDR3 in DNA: TGTGCCAGCGACGCGGGCGCAGGCGGGGAGCTGTTTTTT. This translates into CASDAGAGGELFF.

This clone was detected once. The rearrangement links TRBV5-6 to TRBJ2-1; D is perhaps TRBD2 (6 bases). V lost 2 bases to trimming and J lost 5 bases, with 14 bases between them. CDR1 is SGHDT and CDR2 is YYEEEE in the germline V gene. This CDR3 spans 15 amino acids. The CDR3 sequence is CASSFGGLSNNEQFF. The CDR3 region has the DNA TGTGCCAGCAGCTTTGGGGGACTGTCCAACAATGAGCAGTTCTTC.

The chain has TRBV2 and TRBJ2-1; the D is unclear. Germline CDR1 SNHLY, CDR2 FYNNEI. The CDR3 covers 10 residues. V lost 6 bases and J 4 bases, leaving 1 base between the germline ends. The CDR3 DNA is TGTGCCAGCAGATACAATGAGCAGTTCTTC. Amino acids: CASRYNEQFF.

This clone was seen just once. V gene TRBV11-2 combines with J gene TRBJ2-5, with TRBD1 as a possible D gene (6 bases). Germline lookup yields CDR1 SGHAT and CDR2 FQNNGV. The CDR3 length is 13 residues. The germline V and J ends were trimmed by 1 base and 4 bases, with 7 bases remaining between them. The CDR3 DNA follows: TGTGCCAGCAGCTTAGCAGGGGTAGAGACCCAGTACTTC. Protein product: CASSLAGVETQYF. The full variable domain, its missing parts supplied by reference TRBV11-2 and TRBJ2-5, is EAGVAQSPRYKIIEKRQSVAFWCNPISGHATLYWYQQILGQGPKLLIQFQNNGVVDDSQLPKDRFSAERLKGVDSTLKIQPAKLEDSAVYLCASSLAGVETQYFGPGTRLLVL.

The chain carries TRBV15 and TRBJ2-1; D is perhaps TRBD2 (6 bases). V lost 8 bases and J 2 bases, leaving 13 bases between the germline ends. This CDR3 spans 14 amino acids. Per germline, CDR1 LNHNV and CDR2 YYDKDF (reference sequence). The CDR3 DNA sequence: TGTGCCACCGCTTGGACTACCACCTACAATGAGCAGTTCTTC. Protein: CATAWTTTYNEQFF.

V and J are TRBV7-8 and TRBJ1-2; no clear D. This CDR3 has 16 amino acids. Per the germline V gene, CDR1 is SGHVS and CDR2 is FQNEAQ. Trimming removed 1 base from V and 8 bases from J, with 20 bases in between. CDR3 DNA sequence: TGTGCCAGCAGCTTAGGACGCGGGGATCCAACGGGGGGCTACACCTTC. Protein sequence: CASSLGRGDPTGGYTF.

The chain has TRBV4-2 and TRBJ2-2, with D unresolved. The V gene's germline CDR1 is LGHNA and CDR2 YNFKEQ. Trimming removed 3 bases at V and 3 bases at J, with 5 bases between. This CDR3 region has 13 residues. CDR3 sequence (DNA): TGTGCCAGCAGCCAGGGATACACCGGGGAGCTGTTTTTT. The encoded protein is CASSQGYTGELFF.

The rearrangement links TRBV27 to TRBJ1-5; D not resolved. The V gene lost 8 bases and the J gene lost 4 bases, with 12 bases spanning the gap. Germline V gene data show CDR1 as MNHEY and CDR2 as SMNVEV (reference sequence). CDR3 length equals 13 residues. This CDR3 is CASGSGFNQPQHF. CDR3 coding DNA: TGTGCCAGCGGATCGGGGTTTAATCAGCCCCAGCATTTT.

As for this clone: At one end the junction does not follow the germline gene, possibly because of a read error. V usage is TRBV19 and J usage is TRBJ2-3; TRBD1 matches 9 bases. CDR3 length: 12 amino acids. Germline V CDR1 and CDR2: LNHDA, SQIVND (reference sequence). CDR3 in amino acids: CASSIAGTGLDF. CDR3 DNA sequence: TGTGCCAGTAGTATAGCGGGGACAGGGCTCGATTTT.

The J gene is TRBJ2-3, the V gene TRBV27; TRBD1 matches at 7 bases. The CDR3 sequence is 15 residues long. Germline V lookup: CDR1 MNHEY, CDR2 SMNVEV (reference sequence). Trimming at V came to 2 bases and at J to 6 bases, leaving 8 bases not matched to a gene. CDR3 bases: TGTGCCAGCAGTTTAGTAACAGGGGCATGGGATACGCAGTATTTT. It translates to CASSLVTGAWDTQYF.

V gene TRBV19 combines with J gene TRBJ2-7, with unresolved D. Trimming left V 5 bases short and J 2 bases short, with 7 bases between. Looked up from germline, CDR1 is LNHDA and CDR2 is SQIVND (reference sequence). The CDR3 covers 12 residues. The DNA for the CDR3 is TGTGCCAGTAGTCATCCACCCTACGAGCAGTACTTC. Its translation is CASSHPPYEQYF. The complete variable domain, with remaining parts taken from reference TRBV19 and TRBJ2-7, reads DGGITQSPKYLFRKEGQNVTLSCEQNLNHDAMYWYRQDPGQGLRLIYYSQIVNDFQKGDIAEGYSVSREKKESFPLTVTSAQKNPTAFYLCASSHPPYEQYFGPGTRLTVT.

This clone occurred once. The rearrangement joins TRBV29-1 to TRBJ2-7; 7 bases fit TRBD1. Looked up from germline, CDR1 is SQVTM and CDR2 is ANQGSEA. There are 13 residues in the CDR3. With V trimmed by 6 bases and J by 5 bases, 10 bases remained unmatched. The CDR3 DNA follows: TGCAGCGTCGGAAAGACAGGGAAAGACGAGCAGTACTTC. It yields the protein CSVGKTGKDEQYF.

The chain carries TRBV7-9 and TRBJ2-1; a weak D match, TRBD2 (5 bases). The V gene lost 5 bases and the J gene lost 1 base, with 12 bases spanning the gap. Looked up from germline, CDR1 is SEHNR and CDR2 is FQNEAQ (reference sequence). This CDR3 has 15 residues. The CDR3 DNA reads TGTGCCAGCAGCGTGGACTCTCGTTCCTACAATGAGCAGTTCTTC. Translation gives CASSVDSRSYNEQFF.

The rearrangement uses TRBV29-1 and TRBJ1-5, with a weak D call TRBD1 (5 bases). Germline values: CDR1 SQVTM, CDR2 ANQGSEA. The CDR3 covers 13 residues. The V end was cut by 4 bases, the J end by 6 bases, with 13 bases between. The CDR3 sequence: CSVAAGSGQPQHF. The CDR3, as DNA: TGCAGCGTTGCTGCAGGGAGTGGTCAGCCCCAGCATTTT.

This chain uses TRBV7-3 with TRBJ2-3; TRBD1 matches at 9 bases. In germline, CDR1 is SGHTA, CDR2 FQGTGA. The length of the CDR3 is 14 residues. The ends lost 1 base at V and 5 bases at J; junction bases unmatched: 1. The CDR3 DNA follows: TGTGCCAGCAGCTTAAGGGACAGGGAAGATACGCAGTATTTT. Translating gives CASSLRDREDTQYF.

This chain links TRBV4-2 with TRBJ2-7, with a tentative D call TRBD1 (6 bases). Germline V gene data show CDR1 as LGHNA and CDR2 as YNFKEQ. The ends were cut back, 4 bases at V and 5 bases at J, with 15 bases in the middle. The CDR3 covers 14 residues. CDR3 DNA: TGTGCCAGCAGCCGGAACTCTGGGGGCAACGAGCAGTACTTC. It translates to CASSRNSGGNEQYF.

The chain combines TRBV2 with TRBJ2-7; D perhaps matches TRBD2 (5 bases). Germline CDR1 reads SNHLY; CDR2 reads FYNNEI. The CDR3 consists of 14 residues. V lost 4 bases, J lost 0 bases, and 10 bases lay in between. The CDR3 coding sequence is TGTGCCAGCAGTGGGACTGAATCCTCCTACGAGCAGTACTTC. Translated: CASSGTESSYEQYF.

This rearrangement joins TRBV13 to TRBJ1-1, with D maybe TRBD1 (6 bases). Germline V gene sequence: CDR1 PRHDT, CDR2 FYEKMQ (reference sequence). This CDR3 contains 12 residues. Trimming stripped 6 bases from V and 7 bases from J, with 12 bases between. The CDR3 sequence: CASRDRLDEAFF. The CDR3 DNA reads TGTGCCAGCAGGGACAGATTAGATGAAGCTTTCTTT. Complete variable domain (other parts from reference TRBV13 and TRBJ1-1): AAGVIQSPRHLIKEKRETATLKCYPIPRHDTVYWYQQGPGQDPQFLISFYEKMQSDKGSIPDRFSAQQFSDYHSELNMSSLELGDSALYFCASRDRLDEAFFGQGTRLTVV.

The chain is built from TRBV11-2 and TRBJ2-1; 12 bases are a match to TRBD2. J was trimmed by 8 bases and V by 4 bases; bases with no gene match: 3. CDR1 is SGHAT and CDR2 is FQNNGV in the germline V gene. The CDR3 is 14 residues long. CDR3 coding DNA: TGTGCCAGCAGCTCCGGACTAGCGGGGTATGAGCAGTTCTTC. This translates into CASSSGLAGYEQFF.

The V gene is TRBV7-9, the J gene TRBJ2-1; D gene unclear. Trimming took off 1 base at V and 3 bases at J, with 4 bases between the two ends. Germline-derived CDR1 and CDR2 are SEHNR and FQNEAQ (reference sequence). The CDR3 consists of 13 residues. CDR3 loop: CASSLDNYNEQFF. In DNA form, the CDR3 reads TGTGCCAGCAGCTTAGACAACTACAATGAGCAGTTCTTC. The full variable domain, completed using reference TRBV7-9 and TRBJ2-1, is DTGVSQNPRHKITKRGQNVTFRCDPISEHNRLYWYRQTLGQGPEFLTYFQNEAQLEKSRLLSDRFSAERPKGSFSTLEIQRTEQGDSAMYLCASSLDNYNEQFFGPGTRLTVL.

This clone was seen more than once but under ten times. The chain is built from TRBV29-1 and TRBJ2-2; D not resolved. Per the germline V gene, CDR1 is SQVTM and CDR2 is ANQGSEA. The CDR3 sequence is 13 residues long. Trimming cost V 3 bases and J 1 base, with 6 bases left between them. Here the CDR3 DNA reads TGCAGCGTTGACGCAGGGAACACCGGGGAGCTGTTTTTT. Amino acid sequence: CSVDAGNTGELFF.

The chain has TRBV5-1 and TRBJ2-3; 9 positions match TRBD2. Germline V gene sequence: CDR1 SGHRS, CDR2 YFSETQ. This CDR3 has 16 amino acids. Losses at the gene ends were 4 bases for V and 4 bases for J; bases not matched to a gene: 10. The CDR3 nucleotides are TGCGCCAGCAGCCTTGGGGCTAGCGGGAAGGCAGATACGCAGTATTTT. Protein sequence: CASSLGASGKADTQYF.

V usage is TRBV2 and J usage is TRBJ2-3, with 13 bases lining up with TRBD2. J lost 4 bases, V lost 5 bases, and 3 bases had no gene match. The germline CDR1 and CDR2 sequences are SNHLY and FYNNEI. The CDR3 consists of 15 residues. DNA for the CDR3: TGTGCCAGCAGTCAGACTAGCGGGAGGTCAGATACGCAGTATTTT. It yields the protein CASSQTSGRSDTQYF.

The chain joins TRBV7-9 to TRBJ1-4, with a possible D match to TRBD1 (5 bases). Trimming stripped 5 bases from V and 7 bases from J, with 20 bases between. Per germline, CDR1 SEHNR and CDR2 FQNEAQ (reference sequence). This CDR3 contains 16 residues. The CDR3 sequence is CASSPSLGGLGEKLFF. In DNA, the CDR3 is TGTGCCAGCAGCCCCTCGTTGGGGGGACTCGGTGAAAAACTGTTTTTT.

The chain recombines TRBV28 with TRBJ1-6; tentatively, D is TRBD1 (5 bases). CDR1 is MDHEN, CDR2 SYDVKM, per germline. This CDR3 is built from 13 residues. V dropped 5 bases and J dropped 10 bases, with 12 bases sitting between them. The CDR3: CASSATGASPLHF. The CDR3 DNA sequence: TGTGCCAGCAGTGCTACCGGGGCATCACCCCTCCACTTT. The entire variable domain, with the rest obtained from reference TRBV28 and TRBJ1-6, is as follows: DVKVTQSSRYLVKRTGEKVFLECVQDMDHENMFWYRQDPGLGLRLIYFSYDVKMKEKGDIPEGYSVSREKKERFSLILESASTNQTSMYLCASSATGASPLHFGNGTRLTVT.

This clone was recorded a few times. This CDR3 is CASSYGVAEFTDTQYF. The CDR3 DNA sequence: TGTGCCAGCAGTTACGGGGTAGCGGAGTTCACAGATACGCAGTATTTT. This rearrangement joins TRBV6-5 to TRBJ2-3; a possible D gene is TRBD2 (6 bases). CDR3 length equals 16 residues. Germline CDR1 reads MNHEY; CDR2 reads SVGAGI. With 2 bases removed from V and 2 bases from J, the gap between germline ends came to 14 bases.

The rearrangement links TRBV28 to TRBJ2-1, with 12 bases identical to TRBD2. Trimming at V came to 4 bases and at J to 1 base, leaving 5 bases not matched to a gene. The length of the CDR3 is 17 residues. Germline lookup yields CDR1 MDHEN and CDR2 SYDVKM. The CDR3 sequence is CASSSGLAGYSYNEQFF. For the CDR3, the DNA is TGTGCCAGCAGTTCAGGACTAGCGGGATATTCCTACAATGAGCAGTTCTTC.

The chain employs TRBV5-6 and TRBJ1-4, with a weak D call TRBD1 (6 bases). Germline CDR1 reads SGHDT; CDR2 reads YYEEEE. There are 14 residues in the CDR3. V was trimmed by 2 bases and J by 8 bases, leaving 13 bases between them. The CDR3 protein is CASSFEGEWEKLFF. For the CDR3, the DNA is TGTGCCAGCAGCTTTGAGGGGGAGTGGGAAAAACTGTTTTTT.

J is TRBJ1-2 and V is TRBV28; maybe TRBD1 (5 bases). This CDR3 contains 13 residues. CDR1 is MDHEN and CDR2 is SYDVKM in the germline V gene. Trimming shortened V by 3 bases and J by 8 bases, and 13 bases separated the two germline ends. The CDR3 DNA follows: TGTGCCAGCAGTTTGGGTACGAGGGACGGCTACACCTTC. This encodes CASSLGTRDGYTF.